The rows below give T cell receptor beta chains drawn from one sample of a study of blood T cell repertoires in COVID-19. The assay was immunoSEQ multiplex PCR, and TCRdb's table has in-frame clones only and misses some. This sample has around 190,000 clones, with approximately 80% found just once. The sample consisted of peripheral blood. The receptors derive from a man aged 55 to 70 with acute or convalescent COVID-19. The CDR3 runs from the conserved cysteine through the conserved F or W. A D gene is named only where the DNA matches it firmly. Size tells how often a clone was seen (once, few, many) or the class of an expanded clone, and some rows leave it out.

>.|.|TRBV28|TRBJ1-4
TGTGCCAGCAGGGCGGGATTTGAGGACGAAAAACTGTTTTTT
CASRAGFEDEKLFF
>TRBD1|.|TRBV10-3|TRBJ1-1
TGTGCCATCAGTCAACAGGGGGGGTACACTGAAGCTTTCTTT
CAISQQGGYTEAFF
>TRBD2|.|TRBV3-1/TRBV3-2|TRBJ2-7
TGTGCCAGCAACCCGGGGGGCTCCTACGAGCAGTACTTC
CASNPGGSYEQYF
>.|.|TRBV7-7|TRBJ2-2
TGTGCTAGCAGCCAAATTCAGGCGAACACCGGGGAGCTGTTTTTT
CASSQIQANTGELFF
>TRBD1|.|TRBV19|TRBJ1-6
TGTGCCAGTAGTATCGGGACAGCGCCCCTCCACTTT
CASSIGTAPLHF
>.|.|TRBV5-1|TRBJ1-3
TGCGCCAGCAGCCCAGGAAACTCTGGAAACACCATATATTTT
CASSPGNSGNTIYF
>.|once|TRBV6-1|TRBJ1-1
TGTGCCAGCAGTGAAGGTAGAGTAAGGGGAACTGAAGCTTTCTTT
CASSEGRVRGTEAFF
>TRBD1|.|TRBV6-6|TRBJ1-4
TGTGCCAGCAGTCGGACAGGGAGGATTGGAACTAATGAAAAACTGTTTTTT
CASSRTGRIGTNEKLFF
>.|.|TRBV19|TRBJ1-5
TGTGCCAGTAGTATTTCCGGGAAAAGCAATCAGCCCCAGCATTTT
CASSISGKSNQPQHF
>.|few|TRBV7-2|TRBJ1-1
TGTGCCAGCAGCTCGCAGATGAACACTGAAGCTTTCTTT
CASSSQMNTEAFF
>TRBD2|.|TRBV18|TRBJ2-1
TGTGCCAGCTCACTACACCCACCCGATAGACTAGCCGCAGATGAGCAGTTCTTC
CASSLHPPDRLAADEQFF
>.|once|TRBV6-5|TRBJ2-7
TGTGCCAGCAGTTACTCTGGAGTTACCTACGAGCAGTACTTC
CASSYSGVTYEQYF
>.|once|TRBV3-1/TRBV3-2|TRBJ2-2
TGTGCCAGCAGCCAGGGGGGACACACCGGGGAGCTGTTTTTT
CASSQGGHTGELFF
>TRBD1|.|TRBV6-5|TRBJ1-3
TGTGCCAGCAGTCTACAGGGGGAATTTGGAAACACCATATATTTT
CASSLQGEFGNTIYF
>TRBD1|.|TRBV2|TRBJ2-1
TGTGCCAGCAGAAGGGACAGGGATGTCGAGCAGTTCTTC
CASRRDRDVEQFF
>TRBD1|.|TRBV10-3|TRBJ2-2
TGTGCCATCAGTTCGGACAGGGGGCGGCAAAGATCTAACACCGGGGAGCTGTTTTTT
CAISSDRGRQRSNTGELFF
>.|.|TRBV4-1|TRBJ2-1
TGCGCCAGCAGCCAAGGTCGAGGGAGGAACTCCTACAATGAGCAGTTCTTC
CASSQGRGRNSYNEQFF
>.|.|TRBV4-3|TRBJ1-1
TGCGCCAGCAGCCAAGATCGGGGGGACACTGAAGCTTTCTTT
CASSQDRGDTEAFF
>TRBD1|.|TRBV7-2|TRBJ2-7
TGTGCCAGCAGCTTAGTATGGGGGACAGTGTCCTCCGAGCAGTACTTC
CASSLVWGTVSSEQYF
>.|.|TRBV7-3|TRBJ1-1
TGTGCCAGCAGCCGGGGGGTCCCAGGGGTGAACACTGAAGCTTTCTTT
CASSRGVPGVNTEAFF
>.|.|TRBV15|TRBJ1-4
TGTGCCACCAGCAGAACCAGGAATCTCAGTGAAAAACTGTTTTTT
CATSRTRNLSEKLFF
>.|.|TRBV6-5|TRBJ1-6
TGTGCCAGCAGTCAAATAGGGGTTTCACCCCTCCACTTT
CASSQIGVSPLHF
>.|many|TRBV13|TRBJ2-1
TGTGCCAGCAGCCCCTCCCGGAGGGAGTACAATGAGCAGTTCTTC
CASSPSRREYNEQFF
>.|.|TRBV10-3|TRBJ1-2
TGTGCCATCAGTGGACAGAGCTATGGCTACACCTTC
CAISGQSYGYTF
>.|.|TRBV18|TRBJ2-1
TGTGCCAGCTCACTCCAGGACTCCGGATACAATGAGCAGTTCTTC
CASSLQDSGYNEQFF
>.|.|TRBV6-5|TRBJ2-7
TGTGCCAGCAGTTGGACCCAGGGCCACGAGCAGTACTTC
CASSWTQGHEQYF
>.|.|TRBV19|TRBJ2-3
TGTGCCAGTAGTATAGCCGACATCACAGATACGCAGTATTTT
CASSIADITDTQYF
>TRBD1|.|TRBV10-2|TRBJ1-6
TGCGCCAGCGGGGACAGATCGGCCCTCCACTTT
CASGDRSALHF
>.|.|TRBV6-7|TRBJ1-5
TGTGCCAGCAGCGGACAGACTTATAGCAATCAGCCCCAGCATTTT
CASSGQTYSNQPQHF
>.|.|TRBV6-5|TRBJ1-5
TGTGCCAGCAGTTACCAGGGGCTGAATCAGCCCCAGCATTTT
CASSYQGLNQPQHF